The text below deals with one T cell receptor (beta chain). Its target is not known. Time point meaning: week 35, safety follow-up. Vaccinated patients received 300 ug of mutant IDH1 20-mer peptide per dose, with topical imiquimod. Each patient was administered eight vaccinations, scheduled in weeks 1, 3, 5, 7, 11, 15, 19 and 23. The record originates from a study of a mutant IDH1 vaccine in newly diagnosed glioma. Background on the study: Patients got their first vaccination 4-6 weeks after radiotherapy alone, or with temozolomide cycles. The week-35 safety follow-up was V12, and the week-47 study end was V13. Patients got radiotherapy, temozolomide, or both beforehand, and most got both.

The V end lost 9 bases, the J end lost 6 bases, and 41 bases lay between the germline ends. CDR1 and CDR2 from the germline V gene are SNHLY and FYNNEI. The CDR3 length is 22 residues. Profiled with immunoSEQ multiplex PCR; TCRdb holds only in-frame clones, not every one. Of 45,000 to 55,000 clones in the sample, over 60% were seen once. This sequence was found in a middle-aged man with glioma. The starting material was PBMCs, obtained from a glioma patient whose treatment included an IDH1 peptide vaccine. The chain couples TRBV2 to TRBJ2-2, with D possibly TRBD1 on 6 matching bases. The CDR3 sequence is CARRAPLGIGERGTSGAGELFF. CDR3 nucleotide sequence: TGTGCCAGACGAGCCCCTTTAGGTATTGGCGAAAGGGGAACATCAGGGGCCGGGGAGCTGTTTTTT.